This record concerns one TCR beta chain sequence. Its recognized antigen is unknown. No much larger clonotype is one base removed from it; base qualities were not supplied. The sample originates from a study of T cell responses to AZD1222 COVID-19 vaccine (TCRdb year 2021). With respect to the entire study: TCR sequencing covered some 250 trial participants: 207 given two doses of AZD1222 and 26 given two doses of MenACWY control vaccine. Trial participants were enrolled by age into subgroups of 18-55, 56-69 and 70-plus years, and about 150, 27 and 61 TCR-sequenced participants, respectively, were included in these subgroups. Results the study describes overall, beyond this receptor: In the small 56-69-year group, the increase in depth fell short of significance, most likely because of low power. Reportedly, almost half of the unique spike-specific TCRs recognized epitopes lying outside the regions that are mutated in the B.1.351 and B.1.1.7 variants. CD4 TCRs associated with the vaccine covered the entire spike protein, and the dominant responses were in regions 160-218 and 743-854. Because no day 14 peak-response samples were available, repertoires were characterized only after the peak T cell response. Most participants were white British and females outnumbered males, and the authors suggested that clonal diversity may have been underestimated. Conclusions about previously exposed vaccinees are limited because only 5 or 6 AZD1222 recipients were SARS-CoV-2 seropositive at baseline. A significant rise in spike-specific TCR breadth and depth was observed after two AZD1222 doses relative to day 0 and relative to MenACWY recipients.

Interpreted using the paper, the time point label stands for: about 28 days (+/-7) after the second vaccine dose. According to the study, the label for this sample's treatment or condition signals: meningococcal conjugate vaccine given as trial control. Vaccinee samples came from UK trials COV001 and COV002, including a single-blind randomized controlled phase 2/3 trial of AZD1222 (ChAdOx1 nCoV-19) in healthy adults. Trial participant PBMC samples were collected at day 0 and day 28 after the second dose for TCRbeta chain sequencing. The germline V gene gives CDR1 as SGHRS and CDR2 as YFSETQ. The CDR3 has 13 amino acids, counting the end cysteine and phenylalanine. The DNA shown is the 39-base CDR3, in frame from base 1. V trim: 4 bases; J trim: 5 bases; unmatched bases: 1. The CDR3 regions of human TCRbeta chains were analyzed by immunosequencing. On the authors' methods: TCRs in the repertoires were compared against a reference library of SARS-CoV-2-specific TCRs that had been generated with the MIRA antigen-specificity platform. Breadth was defined as the fraction of unique TCRs that were SARS-CoV-2-associated. Depth was defined as the fraction of total T cells that were SARS-CoV-2-associated. Using the MIRA data, every spike-specific TCR was mapped to the spike region that the TCR reacted to and assigned to either a CD4 or a CD8 class. Log10-transformed breadth and depth values were compared by one-way ANOVA with Sidak's multiple comparisons tests. This is the immuneACCESS table as TCRdb keeps it, with only in-frame sequences that have V and J called. A part of the clones is gone; compared with another copy, unresolved V genes explain less than half, and the rest is unexplained. V and J calls and clone size are copied from that table; D and trimming were computed from the DNA. The sample profile shows about 100,000 clones; around nine tenths of them were found once. Of the sample, roughly 3.3% falls within the top ten clones.

The chain was built from TRBV5-1 and TRBJ1-5; 9 bases in the middle match TRBD1. This clonotype was sampled from an adult who received the MenACWY meningococcal vaccine as a control. The sequencing here drew on peripheral blood, taken 28 days after the second dose of the MenACWY control vaccine. The nucleotide sequence is TGCGCCAGCAGCCGGACAGGGGATCAGCCCCAGCATTTT. This gives the protein CASSRTGDQPQHF.